Each of the 18 T cell receptor beta chains below was sequenced from the same sample in a study of blood T cell repertoires in COVID-19. Repertoires were generated with immunoSEQ multiplex PCR, while TCRdb's copy carries only in-frame clones and drops some. Of approximately 86,000 clones in the sample, 80% to 90% are singletons; the top ten hold roughly 9%. Sequencing was done on a sample of peripheral blood. The receptors stem from a man aged 45-65 years with acute or convalescent COVID-19.

The chain links TRBV7-7 to TRBJ2-7, with 8 positions matching TRBD1. The junction had 14 bases not matched to a gene; V was cut back by 5 bases and J by 2 bases. CDR1 SSHAT and CDR2 FNYEAQ come from the germline V gene (reference sequence). The CDR3 consists of 17 residues. The CDR3 DNA is TGTGCCAGCAGCCCGACGTCCGACAGGGGAAGACCCTACGAGCAGTACTTC. Translation: CASSPTSDRGRPYEQYF. Combining the CDR3 with reference TRBV7-7 and TRBJ2-7 gives the whole variable domain GAGVSQSPRYKVTKRGQDVTLRCDPISSHATLYWYQQALGQGPEFLTYFNYEAQPDKSGLPSDRFSAERPEGSISTLTIQRTEQRDSAMYRCASSPTSDRGRPYEQYFGPGTRLTVT.

The V gene is TRBV28, the J gene TRBJ1-2, with TRBD1 matching over 8 bases. CDR3 length: 14 residues. With V trimmed by 5 bases and J by 5 bases, 7 bases remained unmatched. The V gene's germline CDR1 is MDHEN and CDR2 SYDVKM. Here the CDR3 reads CASSLAGTGYGYTF. CDR3 in DNA: TGTGCCAGCAGTCTAGCCGGGACAGGATATGGCTACACCTTC.

The V and J genes are TRBV28 and TRBJ1-1; D is undetermined. This CDR3 region has 14 residues. The germline CDR1 and CDR2 sequences are MDHEN and SYDVKM. Trimming stripped 6 bases from V and 0 bases from J, with 11 bases between. CDR3 amino acids: CASREDTLNTEAFF. The CDR3 region has the DNA TGTGCCAGCAGAGAAGACACCCTGAACACTGAAGCTTTCTTT.

This chain joins TRBV5-6 and TRBJ1-1; D not resolved. V dropped 2 bases and J dropped 3 bases, with 11 bases sitting between them. Germline V gene lookup returns CDR1 SGHDT and CDR2 YYEEEE. The CDR3 spans 14 residues. CDR3 coding DNA: TGTGCCAGCAGCTTACCAGCGACGTACACTGAAGCTTTCTTT. It codes for CASSLPATYTEAFF. The variable domain in full, completed from reference TRBV5-6 and TRBJ1-1, reads DAGVTQSPTHLIKTRGQQVTLRCSPKSGHDTVSWYQQALGQGPQFIFQYYEEEERQRGNFPDRFSGHQFPNYSSELNVNALLLGDSALYLCASSLPATYTEAFFGQGTRLTVV.

This chain joins TRBV10-3 and TRBJ2-1; D is unclear. Germline values: CDR1 ENHRY, CDR2 SYGVKD. This CDR3 is 12 amino acids long. The V and J ends lost 4 bases and 5 bases respectively, with 6 bases between them. Written as DNA, the CDR3 is TGTGCCATCAGTGTTGCGAACAATGAGCAGTTCTTC. Translating gives CAISVANNEQFF.

This clone is a singleton in its sample. The chain links TRBV3-1 (or the pseudogene TRBV3-2) to TRBJ1-2, with D possibly being TRBD1 (5 bases). The V and J ends lost 1 base and 8 bases respectively, with 8 bases between them. CDR3 size: 12 residues. CDR1 is LGHDT and CDR2 is YNNKEL in the germline V gene (reference sequence). The CDR3 sequence is CASSQGGEGYTF. CDR3 nucleotides: TGTGCCAGCAGCCAAGGGGGGGAAGGCTACACCTTC.

This clone has just one count. The chain links TRBV30 to TRBJ2-7; perhaps TRBD2 as D (6 bases). The CDR3 runs to 15 residues. Germline CDR1 reads GTSNPN; CDR2 reads SVGIG (reference sequence). The V and J ends lost 2 bases and 2 bases respectively, with 16 bases between them. CDR3 bases: TGTGCCTGGAGTACAAACCCGGGACTGACCTACGAGCAGTACTTC. Its protein product is CAWSTNPGLTYEQYF. The variable domain in full, completed from reference TRBV30 and TRBJ2-7, reads SQTIHQWPATLVQPVGSPLSLECTVEGTSNPNLYWYRQAAGRGLQLLFYSVGIGQISSEVPQNLSASRPQDRQFILSSKKLLLSDSGFYLCAWSTNPGLTYEQYFGPGTRLTVT.

The V gene is TRBV5-6, the J gene TRBJ2-1, with 10 nucleotides matching TRBD1. Germline lookup yields CDR1 SGHDT and CDR2 YYEEEE. With 5 bases clipped from V and 7 bases from J, the junction kept 9 bases outside the gene matches. The CDR3 contains 15 residues. The DNA for the CDR3 is TGTGCCAGCAGTGGTCGTCGGGGACAGGGGAATGAGCAGTTCTTC. It encodes CASSGRRGQGNEQFF. The variable domain in full, completed from reference TRBV5-6 and TRBJ2-1, reads DAGVTQSPTHLIKTRGQQVTLRCSPKSGHDTVSWYQQALGQGPQFIFQYYEEEERQRGNFPDRFSGHQFPNYSSELNVNALLLGDSALYLCASSGRRGQGNEQFFGPGTRLTVL.

The chain recombines TRBV29-1 with TRBJ1-2, with D perhaps matching TRBD1 (5 bases). V gave up 6 bases and J gave up 4 bases, with 12 bases separating them. Germline values: CDR1 SQVTM, CDR2 ANQGSEA. The CDR3 has 12 residues. The CDR3 coding sequence is TGCAGCGTGTGGGGCAGTTCCTATGGCTACACCTTC. Its translation is CSVWGSSYGYTF.

The chain has TRBV7-3 and TRBJ2-5; 7 nucleotides match TRBD1. This CDR3 comprises 14 residues. The germline V gene encodes CDR1 SGHTA and CDR2 FQGTGA. The J segment lost 5 bases and the V segment lost 5 bases, leaving 8 bases of the junction unmatched. The CDR3 nucleotides read TGTGCCAGCAGCCCGAGGACAGGTCGGGAGACCCAGTACTTC. It encodes CASSPRTGRETQYF.

The J gene is TRBJ2-1, the V gene TRBV28, with 14 bases aligning to TRBD2. The germline V gene has CDR1 MDHEN and CDR2 SYDVKM. Unmatched junction bases numbered 6, after V lost 5 bases and J lost 6 bases. The CDR3 spans 16 residues. The CDR3 region is CASSLSTSGGANEQFF. The CDR3 nucleotides read TGTGCCAGCAGTCTCTCGACTAGCGGGGGGGCCAATGAGCAGTTCTTC.

V and J are TRBV3-1 (or the pseudogene TRBV3-2) and TRBJ2-1; maybe TRBD2 (5 bases). Per the germline V gene, CDR1 is LGHDT and CDR2 is YNNKEL (reference sequence). Trimming shortened V by 1 base and J by 5 bases, and 6 bases separated the two germline ends. CDR3 length: 13 residues. CDR3 nucleotides: TGTGCCAGCAGCCAAGCTAGCAACAATGAGCAGTTCTTC. The encoded protein is CASSQASNNEQFF.

The rearrangement uses TRBV7-9 and TRBJ1-6, with TRBD1 matching 9 bases. The V and J ends lost 5 bases and 9 bases, in that order; junction bases with no gene match: 8. CDR3 length: 15 residues. CDR1 is SEHNR, CDR2 FQNEAQ, per germline (reference sequence). The CDR3 protein is CASSITGGGSSPLHF. CDR3 nucleotides: TGTGCCAGCAGCATTACAGGGGGCGGGAGTTCACCCCTCCACTTT.

Here the CDR3 reads CASSFGGSGELFF. CDR3 in DNA: TGCGCCAGCAGCTTCGGAGGCTCCGGGGAGCTGTTTTTT. The chain recombines TRBV5-1 with TRBJ2-2; tentatively, D is TRBD2 (5 bases). Germline V CDR1 and CDR2: SGHRS, YFSETQ. Trimming cost V 2 bases and J 6 bases, with 8 bases left between them. The CDR3 totals 13 residues.

This chain joins TRBV5-1 and TRBJ2-7; tentatively, D is TRBD2 (6 bases). Trimming removed 1 base at V and 2 bases at J, with 13 bases between. From germline, CDR1 is SGHRS and CDR2 YFSETQ. The CDR3 totals 15 residues. This CDR3 is CASSLSGTGTYEQYF. CDR3 DNA: TGCGCCAGCAGCTTGTCCGGGACTGGGACCTACGAGCAGTACTTC. Full variable domain (missing parts from reference TRBV5-1 and TRBJ2-7): KAGVTQTPRYLIKTRGQQVTLSCSPISGHRSVSWYQQTPGQGLQFLFEYFSETQRNKGNFPGRFSGRQFSNSRSEMNVSTLELGDSALYLCASSLSGTGTYEQYFGPGTRLTVT.

This chain links TRBV6-5 with TRBJ1-1, with D possibly being TRBD1 (5 bases). Germline V gene sequence: CDR1 MNHEY, CDR2 SVGAGI. CDR3 length equals 13 residues. V dropped 5 bases and J dropped 1 base, with 8 bases sitting between them. CDR3 loop: CASSLDRNTEAFF. The CDR3 DNA sequence: TGTGCCAGCAGTCTCGACAGGAACACTGAAGCTTTCTTT.

CDR3 nucleotide sequence: TGTGCCAGCAGCCAAGGGGGCGGGGGCGTACGTGAGGCCAACGTCCTGACTTTC. Amino acid sequence: CASSQGGGGVREANVLTF. The rearrangement joins TRBV3-1 (or the pseudogene TRBV3-2) to TRBJ2-6; maybe TRBD2 (7 bases). Trimming removed 1 base from V and 6 bases from J, with 19 bases in between. In germline, CDR1 is LGHDT, CDR2 YNNKEL (reference sequence). This CDR3 is built from 18 residues.

The V call is TRBV3-1 (or the pseudogene TRBV3-2), the J call TRBJ2-5, with D possibly TRBD2 on 6 matching bases. The germline CDR1 and CDR2 sequences are LGHDT and YNNKEL (reference sequence). V shed 2 bases and J shed 5 bases, with 21 bases lying between them. The CDR3 totals 17 residues. The DNA of the CDR3 is TGTGCCAGCAGCCAACAGGCTAGCGCGGCATTCGGGGAGACCCAGTACTTC. Protein: CASSQQASAAFGETQYF.